The 6 T cell receptor beta chains in this list originate from one sample, sequenced in a study of blood T cell repertoires in COVID-19. Clones were sequenced by immunoSEQ multiplex PCR, and TCRdb holds only the in-frame ones, with some missing. Among 110,000 or so clones listed, about nine tenths were seen once. Sequenced: peripheral blood. These receptor sequences come from a man in his 70s who had recovered from COVID-19.

The chain joins TRBV27 to TRBJ2-1; the D gene is possibly TRBD1 (6 bases). V was clipped by 5 bases and J by 5 bases, with 16 bases between them. The CDR3 is 15 residues long. Germline V gives CDR1 MNHEY, CDR2 SMNVEV (reference sequence). The CDR3 nucleotides are TGTGCCAGCAGTAACCCACATGGGGGCAACAATGAGCAGTTCTTC. Its protein is CASSNPHGGNNEQFF.

The chain joins TRBV2 to TRBJ2-5; D is perhaps TRBD2 (6 bases). The CDR3 contains 15 residues. Germline V gene data show CDR1 as SNHLY and CDR2 as FYNNEI. V lost 10 bases to trimming and J lost 7 bases, with 25 bases between them. The CDR3 loop reads CATKGQRADLGTQYF. The DNA for the CDR3 is TGTGCCACCAAGGGTCAGCGGGCGGACCTAGGGACCCAGTACTTC.

V usage is TRBV13 and J usage is TRBJ2-7, with 9 positions matching TRBD1. The germline CDR1 and CDR2 sequences are PRHDT and FYEKMQ (reference sequence). The CDR3 is made up of 15 amino acids. V lost 5 bases to trimming and J lost 5 bases; unmatched junction nucleotides: 10. CDR3 loop: CASSRTGTGLHEQYF. CDR3 bases: TGTGCCAGCAGCCGCACCGGGACAGGGCTACACGAGCAGTACTTC.

The rearrangement joins TRBV28 to TRBJ1-1; 7 bases align to TRBD1. The CDR3 is 14 amino acids. The V gene's germline CDR1 is MDHEN and CDR2 SYDVKM. After removal of 5 bases from V and 3 bases from J, the junction contained 6 bases not matched to a gene. CDR3 residues: CASSLYDRDTEAFF. In DNA form, the CDR3 reads TGTGCCAGCAGTCTCTATGACAGGGACACTGAAGCTTTCTTT. Using reference TRBV28 and TRBJ1-1 for the parts outside the CDR3, the full variable domain is DVKVTQSSRYLVKRTGEKVFLECVQDMDHENMFWYRQDPGLGLRLIYFSYDVKMKEKGDIPEGYSVSREKKERFSLILESASTNQTSMYLCASSLYDRDTEAFFGQGTRLTVV.

The genes are TRBV4-1 and TRBJ2-7, with D tentatively TRBD1 (6 bases). The germline V gene encodes CDR1 MGHRA and CDR2 YSYEKL. This CDR3 spans 15 amino acids. V was shortened by 4 bases and J by 0 bases, with 13 bases between the two germline ends. For the CDR3, the DNA is TGCGCCAGCAGCCGTCGGACAGAATCCTCCTACGAGCAGTACTTC. This gives the protein CASSRRTESSYEQYF.

The J gene is TRBJ1-2, the V gene TRBV4-3; 7 nucleotides agree with TRBD1. The germline V gene encodes CDR1 LGHNA and CDR2 YSLEER. J was trimmed by 2 bases and V by 4 bases; bases with no gene match: 4. The length of the CDR3 is 14 residues. In nucleotides, the CDR3 is TGCGCCAGCAGCCCCATGGACAGGAACTATGGCTACACCTTC. This gives the protein CASSPMDRNYGYTF.